These T cell receptor beta chains were read from a single sample in a study of blood T cell repertoires in COVID-19. Only in-frame clones appear in the TCRdb table, and some are missing; sequencing was by immunoSEQ multiplex PCR. The sample consists of fewer than 80,000 clones, roughly 75% of them appearing once. Sequencing was done on a sample of peripheral blood. The receptors come from a man in his sixties with COVID-19, enrolled during active disease. Each CDR3 is given with its conserved first and last residue. The D gene is left open where the match is weak. A row's size may be missing; if present it is once, few, many or a size class.

J gene	V gene	D gene	clone size	CDR3 DNA	CDR3 protein
TRBJ1-4	TRBV2	NA	NA	TGTGCCAGCAAGGAGTCACAAAGTCGAGAAAAACTGTTTTTT	CASKESQSREKLFF
TRBJ2-1	TRBV10-1	NA	NA	TGCGCCAGCAGTGTACGAGGCAGTGAGCAGTTCTTC	CASSVRGSEQFF
TRBJ1-2	TRBV21-1	NA	NA	TGTGCCAGCAGCAAAGTGAGGACAGGGGCAAATGGCTACACCTTC	CASSKVRTGANGYTF
TRBJ2-1	TRBV23-1	TRBD1	once	TGCGCCAGCATTCCTGGGGACAGCGTGTACAATGAGCAGTTCTTC	CASIPGDSVYNEQFF
TRBJ2-1	TRBV25-1	NA	NA	TGTGCCAGTTCCAGGGGCTCGAGCTCCTACAATGAGCAGTTCTTC	CASSRGSSSYNEQFF
TRBJ1-6	TRBV19	NA	NA	TGTGCCTCGGTCCATGGCTCCTATAATTCACCCCTCCACTTT	CASVHGSYNSPLHF
TRBJ2-1	TRBV7-3	NA	NA	TGTGCCAGCAGCTTAAGGGGGCAAAGCGATGAGCAGTTCTTC	CASSLRGQSDEQFF
TRBJ2-5	TRBV19	NA	NA	TGTGCCAGTAGTAAGCAGGGACAAGAGACCCAGTACTTC	CASSKQGQETQYF
TRBJ2-1	TRBV6-1	NA	NA	TGTGCCAGCAGTGGGGCCGGCGGGCACTCCTACAATGAGCAGTTCTTC	CASSGAGGHSYNEQFF
TRBJ1-5	TRBV2	NA	NA	TGTGCCTTGGGCGGGCGAGGCAATCAGCCCCAGCATTTT	CALGGRGNQPQHF
TRBJ1-2	TRBV30	NA	NA	TGTGCCTGCCCAAAGGGGGGGCTAGGGGATGGCTACACCTTC	CACPKGGLGDGYTF
TRBJ2-1	TRBV24-1	TRBD1	NA	TGTGCCACCAGTGAGGACAGGACCTTCTCCTACAATGAGCAGTTCTTC	CATSEDRTFSYNEQFF
TRBJ2-1	TRBV7-3	NA	NA	TGTGCCAGCAGCTCGCAGCTAGGCGGTGAGCAGTTCTTC	CASSSQLGGEQFF
TRBJ1-4	TRBV15	NA	NA	TGTGCCACCAGCAGAGGCGTGGCGCGGGAAAGTGAAAAACTGTTTTTT	CATSRGVARESEKLFF
TRBJ2-2	TRBV5-1	TRBD2	NA	TGCGCCAGCAGCATCAGGGCAGCGGGGGTTTCGGGCGGGGAGCTGTTTTTT	CASSIRAAGVSGGELFF
TRBJ2-2	TRBV10-3	TRBD2	NA	TGTGCCGTATTGAGTAGCGGGAGAACGGTCGGGGAGCTGTTTTTT	CAVLSSGRTVGELFF
TRBJ2-2	TRBV7-9	NA	NA	TGTGCCAGCAGCTGGGGCCCGAACACCGGGGAGCTGTTTTTT	CASSWGPNTGELFF
TRBJ1-6	TRBV19	NA	NA	TGTGCCAGTAGTACCAACACAGGGCTTAATTCACCCCTCCACTTT	CASSTNTGLNSPLHF
TRBJ2-1	TRBV6-1	NA	NA	TGTGCCAGCAGTGAAAAGGGGGATTCCTACAATGAGCAGTTCTTC	CASSEKGDSYNEQFF
TRBJ2-1	TRBV10-1	TRBD1	NA	TGCGCCAGCAGTGAGTCCTTGGGACAGGGCCCCAACAATGAGCAGTTCTTC	CASSESLGQGPNNEQFF
TRBJ2-3	TRBV11-2	NA	NA	TGTGCCAGCAGCCGCAACGTGGGCGCAGATACGCAGTATTTT	CASSRNVGADTQYF
TRBJ1-1	TRBV30	NA	few	TGTGCCTGGAGTGTAGAGGGGGGGACTGAAGCTTTCTTT	CAWSVEGGTEAFF
TRBJ2-7	TRBV23-1	TRBD1	once	TGCGCCAGCAGTCGATCGGGACAGGGTTCCTACGAGCAGTACTTC	CASSRSGQGSYEQYF
TRBJ2-3	TRBV14	TRBD2	NA	TGTGCCAGCAGCCGCCTAGCGGGGGGGTCAGATACGCAGTATTTT	CASSRLAGGSDTQYF
TRBJ1-2	TRBV7-9	NA	NA	TGTGCCAGCAGCTTCTCAACTAATGGCTACACCTTC	CASSFSTNGYTF
TRBJ2-3	TRBV27	NA	few	TGTGCCAGCGGGATACTAGCTAGCACAGATACGCAGTATTTT	CASGILASTDTQYF
TRBJ2-7	TRBV2	NA	few	TGTGCCAGCTCGGGAAGCCGGGACGAGCAGTACTTC	CASSGSRDEQYF
TRBJ2-4	TRBV3-1/TRBV3-2	NA	NA	TGTGCCAGCAGCCAAGGCTCGGGGTTACGACTAGCCAAAAACATTCAGTACTTC	CASSQGSGLRLAKNIQYF
TRBJ2-2	TRBV11-3	TRBD1	NA	TGTGCCAGCAGCACAGAACAGGGGGTGAACACCGGGGAGCTGTTTTTT	CASSTEQGVNTGELFF
TRBJ2-1	TRBV5-1	TRBD2	NA	TGCGCCAGCAGCTTTAGCGGGGGAAGCGGCAATGAGCAGTTCTTC	CASSFSGGSGNEQFF
TRBJ1-1	TRBV18	NA	NA	TGTGCCAGCTCGTCGGTACAGGGATCCACTGAAGCTTTCTTT	CASSSVQGSTEAFF
TRBJ2-7	TRBV6-5	NA	NA	TGTGCCTGCCGACAGTCCTACGAGCAGTACTTC	CACRQSYEQYF
TRBJ1-1	TRBV3-1/TRBV3-2	NA	NA	TGTGCCAGCAGCCCACTGGGCAGGGAAGACACTGAAGCTTTCTTT	CASSPLGREDTEAFF
TRBJ2-3	TRBV6-6	NA	NA	TGTGCCAGCAGTCCCCGTAGCGGAAACACAGATACGCAGTATTTT	CASSPRSGNTDTQYF
TRBJ2-7	TRBV5-4	TRBD1	few	TGTGCCAGCAGCATCCACGGGACAGGGGCCGAGCAGTACTTC	CASSIHGTGAEQYF
TRBJ2-4	TRBV27	TRBD1	NA	TGTGCCAGCAGTTGGACAGGGTCCAAAAACATTCAGTACTTC	CASSWTGSKNIQYF
TRBJ2-7	TRBV19	TRBD1	NA	TGTGCCAGTAGTGCGCGGACAGGGAGAGAGTACGAGCAGTACTTC	CASSARTGREYEQYF